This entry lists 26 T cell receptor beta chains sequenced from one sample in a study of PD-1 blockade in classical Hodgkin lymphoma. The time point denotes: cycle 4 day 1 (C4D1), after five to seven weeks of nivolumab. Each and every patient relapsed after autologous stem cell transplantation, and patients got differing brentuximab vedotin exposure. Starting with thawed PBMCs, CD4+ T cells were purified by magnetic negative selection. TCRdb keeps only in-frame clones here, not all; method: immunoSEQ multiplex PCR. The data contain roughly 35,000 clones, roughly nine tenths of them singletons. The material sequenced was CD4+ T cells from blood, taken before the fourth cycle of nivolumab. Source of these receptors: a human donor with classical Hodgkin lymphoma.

The CDR3 DNA follows: TGTGCCAGTAGTGTATCCGGGACAGGGAGCTCCTACGAGCAGTACTTC. As protein: CASSVSGTGSSYEQYF. The chain recombines TRBV19 with TRBJ2-7, with 9 bases lining up with TRBD1. The V and J ends lost 5 bases and 0 bases, in that order; junction bases with no gene match: 8. Germline values: CDR1 LNHDA, CDR2 SQIVND (reference sequence). This CDR3 comprises 16 residues.

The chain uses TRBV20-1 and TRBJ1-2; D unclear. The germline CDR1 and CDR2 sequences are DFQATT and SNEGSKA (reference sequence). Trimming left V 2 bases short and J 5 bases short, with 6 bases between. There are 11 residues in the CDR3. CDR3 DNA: TGCAGTGCTAGACGATCTTATGGCTACACCTTC. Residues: CSARRSYGYTF.

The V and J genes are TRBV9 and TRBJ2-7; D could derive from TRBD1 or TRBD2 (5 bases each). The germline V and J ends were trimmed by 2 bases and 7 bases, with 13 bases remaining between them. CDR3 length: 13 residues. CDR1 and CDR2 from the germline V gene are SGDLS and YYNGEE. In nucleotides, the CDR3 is TGTGCCAGCAGCGTTGAGGGGCGGACAGAGCAGTACTTC. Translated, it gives CASSVEGRTEQYF.

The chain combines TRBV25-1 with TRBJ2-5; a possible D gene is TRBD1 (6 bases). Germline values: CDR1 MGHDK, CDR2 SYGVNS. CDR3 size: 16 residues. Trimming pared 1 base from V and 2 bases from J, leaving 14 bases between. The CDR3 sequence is CASSELGTKEQETQYF. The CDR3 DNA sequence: TGTGCCAGCAGTGAATTAGGGACAAAAGAGCAAGAGACCCAGTACTTC.

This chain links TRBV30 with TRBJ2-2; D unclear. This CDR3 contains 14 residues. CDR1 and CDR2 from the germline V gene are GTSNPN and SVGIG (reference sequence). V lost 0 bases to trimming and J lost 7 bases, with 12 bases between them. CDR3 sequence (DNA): TGTGCCTGGAGTGTACGGCCCGTGATCGGGGAGCTGTTTTTT. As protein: CAWSVRPVIGELFF.

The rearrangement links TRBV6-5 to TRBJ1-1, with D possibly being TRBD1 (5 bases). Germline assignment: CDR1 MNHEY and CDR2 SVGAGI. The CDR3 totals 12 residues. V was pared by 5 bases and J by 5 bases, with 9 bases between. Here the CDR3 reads CASSTGGTEAFF. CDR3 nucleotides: TGTGCCAGCAGTACGGGGGGTACTGAAGCTTTCTTT.

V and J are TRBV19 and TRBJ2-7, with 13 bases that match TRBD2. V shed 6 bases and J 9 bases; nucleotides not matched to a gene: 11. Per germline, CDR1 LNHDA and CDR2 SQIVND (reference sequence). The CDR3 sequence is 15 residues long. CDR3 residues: CASSDQGLAGAGQYF. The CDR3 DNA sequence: TGTGCCAGTAGCGACCAAGGACTAGCGGGAGCCGGGCAGTACTTC.

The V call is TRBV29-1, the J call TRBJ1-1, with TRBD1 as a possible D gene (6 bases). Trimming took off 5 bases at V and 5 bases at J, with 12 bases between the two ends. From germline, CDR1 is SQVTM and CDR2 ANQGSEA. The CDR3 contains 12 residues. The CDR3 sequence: CSVQRGVTEAFF. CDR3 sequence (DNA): TGCAGCGTTCAGAGGGGGGTTACTGAAGCTTTCTTT.

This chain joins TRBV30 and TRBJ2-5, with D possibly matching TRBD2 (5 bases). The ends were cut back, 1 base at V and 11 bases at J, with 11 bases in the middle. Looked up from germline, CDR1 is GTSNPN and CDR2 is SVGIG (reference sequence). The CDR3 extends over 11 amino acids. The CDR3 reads CAWSDQEAQYF. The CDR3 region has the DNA TGTGCCTGGAGTGACCAGGAGGCGCAGTACTTC.

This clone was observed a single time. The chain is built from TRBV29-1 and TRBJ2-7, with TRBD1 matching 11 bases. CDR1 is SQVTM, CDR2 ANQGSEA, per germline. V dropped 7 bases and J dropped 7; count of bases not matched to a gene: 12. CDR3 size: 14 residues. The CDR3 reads CSASPGQGVREQYF. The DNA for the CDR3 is TGCAGCGCCTCCCCGGGACAGGGGGTGAGGGAGCAGTACTTC.

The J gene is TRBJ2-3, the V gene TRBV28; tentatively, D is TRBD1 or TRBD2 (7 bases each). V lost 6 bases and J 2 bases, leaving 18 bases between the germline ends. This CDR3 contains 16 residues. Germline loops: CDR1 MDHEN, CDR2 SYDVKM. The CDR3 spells CASRRGTVSSTDTQYF. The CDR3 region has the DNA TGTGCCAGCAGGCGGGGGACAGTGTCCTCCACAGATACGCAGTATTTT.

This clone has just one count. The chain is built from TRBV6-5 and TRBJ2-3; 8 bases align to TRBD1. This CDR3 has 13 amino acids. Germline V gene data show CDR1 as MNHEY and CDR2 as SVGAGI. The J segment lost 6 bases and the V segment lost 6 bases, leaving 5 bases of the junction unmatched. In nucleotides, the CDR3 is TGTGCCAGCAGCCGCGGGACAGGTGATACGCAGTATTTT. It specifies CASSRGTGDTQYF.

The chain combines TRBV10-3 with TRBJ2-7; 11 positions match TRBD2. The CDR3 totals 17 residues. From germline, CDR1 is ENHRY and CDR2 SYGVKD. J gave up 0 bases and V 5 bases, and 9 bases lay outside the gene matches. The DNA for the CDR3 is TGTGCCATCAGTAGAGGACTAGCGGGTAAAAGCTCCTACGAGCAGTACTTC. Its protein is CAISRGLAGKSSYEQYF.

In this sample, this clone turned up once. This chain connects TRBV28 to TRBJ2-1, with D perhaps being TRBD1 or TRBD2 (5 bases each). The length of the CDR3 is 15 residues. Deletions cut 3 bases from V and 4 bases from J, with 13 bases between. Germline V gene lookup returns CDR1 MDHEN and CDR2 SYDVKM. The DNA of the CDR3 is TGTGCCAGCAGTTTTTTATCGGGGCGTTACAATGAGCAGTTCTTC. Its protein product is CASSFLSGRYNEQFF.

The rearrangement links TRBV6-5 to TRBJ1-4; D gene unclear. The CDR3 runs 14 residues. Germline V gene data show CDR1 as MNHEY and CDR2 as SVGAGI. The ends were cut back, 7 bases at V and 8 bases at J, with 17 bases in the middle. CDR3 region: CASKMSEGGEKLFF. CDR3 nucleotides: TGTGCCAGCAAAATGTCAGAGGGAGGGGAAAAACTGTTTTTT.

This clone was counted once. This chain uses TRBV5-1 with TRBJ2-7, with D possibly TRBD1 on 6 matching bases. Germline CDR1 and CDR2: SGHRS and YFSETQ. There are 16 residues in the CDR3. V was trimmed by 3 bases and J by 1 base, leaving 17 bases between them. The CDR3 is CASSWIAGAESYEQYF. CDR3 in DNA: TGCGCCAGCAGCTGGATCGCAGGGGCAGAGTCCTACGAGCAGTACTTC.

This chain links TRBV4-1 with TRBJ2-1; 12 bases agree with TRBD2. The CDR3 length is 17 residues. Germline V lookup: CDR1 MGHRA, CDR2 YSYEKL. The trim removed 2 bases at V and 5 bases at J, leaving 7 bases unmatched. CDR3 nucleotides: TGCGCCAGCAGCCAACAGCAAACTAGCGGGAGGCACAATGAGCAGTTCTTC. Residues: CASSQQQTSGRHNEQFF.

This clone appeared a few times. The CDR3 sequence: CASSRLGQYNEQFF. The CDR3, as DNA: TGCGCCAGCAGCCGTCTCGGACAGTACAATGAGCAGTTCTTC. The rearrangement links TRBV4-1 to TRBJ2-1; D is perhaps TRBD1 (6 bases). V lost 4 bases and J lost 4, with 11 bases in between. Looked up from germline, CDR1 is MGHRA and CDR2 is YSYEKL. This CDR3 is built from 14 residues.

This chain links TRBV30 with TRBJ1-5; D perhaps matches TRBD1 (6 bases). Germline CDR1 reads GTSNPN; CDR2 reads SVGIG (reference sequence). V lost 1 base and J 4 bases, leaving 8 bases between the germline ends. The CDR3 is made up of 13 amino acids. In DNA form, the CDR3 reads TGTGCCTGGAGTGGAACAGGGAATCAGCCCCAGCATTTT. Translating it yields CAWSGTGNQPQHF.

The CDR3 here is CASSLGRTAWGEAFF. In nucleotides, the CDR3 is TGTGCCAGCAGCTTGGGTCGAACGGCCTGGGGGGAAGCTTTCTTT. The rearrangement joins TRBV5-8 to TRBJ1-1; possibly TRBD1 for D (5 bases). Germline V gives CDR1 SGHTS, CDR2 YDEGEE. There are 15 residues in the CDR3. V was clipped by 0 bases and J by 8 bases, with 17 bases between them.

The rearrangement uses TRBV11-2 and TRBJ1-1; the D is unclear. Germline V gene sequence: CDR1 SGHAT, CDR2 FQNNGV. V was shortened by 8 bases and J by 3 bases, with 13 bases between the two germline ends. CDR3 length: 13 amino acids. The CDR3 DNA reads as TGTGCCAGCCACTTTAACGTCTACACTGAAGCTTTCTTT. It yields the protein CASHFNVYTEAFF.

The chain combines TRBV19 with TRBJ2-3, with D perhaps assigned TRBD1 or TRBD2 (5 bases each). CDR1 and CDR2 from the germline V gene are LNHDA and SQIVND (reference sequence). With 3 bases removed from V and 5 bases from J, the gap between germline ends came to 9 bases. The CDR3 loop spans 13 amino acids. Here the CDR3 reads CASSIGAGDTQYF. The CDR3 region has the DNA TGTGCCAGTAGTATCGGGGCTGGAGATACGCAGTATTTT. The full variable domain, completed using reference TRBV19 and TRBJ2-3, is DGGITQSPKYLFRKEGQNVTLSCEQNLNHDAMYWYRQDPGQGLRLIYYSQIVNDFQKGDIAEGYSVSREKKESFPLTVTSAQKNPTAFYLCASSIGAGDTQYFGPGTRLTVL.

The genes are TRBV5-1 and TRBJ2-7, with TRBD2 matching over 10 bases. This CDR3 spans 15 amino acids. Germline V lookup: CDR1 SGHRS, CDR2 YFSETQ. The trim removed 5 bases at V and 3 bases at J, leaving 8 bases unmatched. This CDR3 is CASSSLSSGSYEQYF. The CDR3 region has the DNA TGCGCCAGCAGTTCCCTATCTAGCGGGAGCTACGAGCAGTACTTC.

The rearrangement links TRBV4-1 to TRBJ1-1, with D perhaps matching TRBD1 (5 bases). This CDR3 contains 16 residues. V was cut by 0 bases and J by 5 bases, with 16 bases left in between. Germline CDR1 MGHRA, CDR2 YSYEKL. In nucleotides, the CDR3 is TGCGCCAGCAGCCAAGATGGGAGCAGGGCGAGGACTGAAGCTTTCTTT. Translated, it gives CASSQDGSRARTEAFF.

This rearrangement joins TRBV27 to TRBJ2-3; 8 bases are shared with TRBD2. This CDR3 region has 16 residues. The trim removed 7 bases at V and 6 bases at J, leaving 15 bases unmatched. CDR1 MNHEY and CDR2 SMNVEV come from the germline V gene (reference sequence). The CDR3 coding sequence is TGTGCCAGCACTCCCGTCAGCGGGAGTACGTACGATACGCAGTATTTT. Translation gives CASTPVSGSTYDTQYF.

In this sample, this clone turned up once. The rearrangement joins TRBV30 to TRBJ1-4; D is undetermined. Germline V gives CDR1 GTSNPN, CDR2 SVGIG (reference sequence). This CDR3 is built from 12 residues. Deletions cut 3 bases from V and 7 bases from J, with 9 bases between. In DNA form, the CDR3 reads TGTGCCTGGAGCCACGGCCCTGAAAAACTGTTTTTT. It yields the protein CAWSHGPEKLFF.